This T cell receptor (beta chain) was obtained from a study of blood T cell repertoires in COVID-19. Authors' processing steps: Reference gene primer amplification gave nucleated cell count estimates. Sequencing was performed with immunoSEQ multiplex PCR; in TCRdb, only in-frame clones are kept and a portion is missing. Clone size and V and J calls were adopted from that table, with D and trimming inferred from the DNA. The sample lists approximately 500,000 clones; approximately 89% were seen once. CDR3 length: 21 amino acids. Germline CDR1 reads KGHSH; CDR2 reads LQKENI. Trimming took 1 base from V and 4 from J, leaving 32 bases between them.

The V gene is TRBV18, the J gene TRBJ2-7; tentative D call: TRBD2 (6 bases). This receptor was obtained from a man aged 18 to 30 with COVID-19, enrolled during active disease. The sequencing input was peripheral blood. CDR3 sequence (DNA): TGTGCCAGCTCACCACAGTCCGGCTGGCTTGGGACTGGCAATGAGGGATACGAGCAGTACTTC. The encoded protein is CASSPQSGWLGTGNEGYEQYF.